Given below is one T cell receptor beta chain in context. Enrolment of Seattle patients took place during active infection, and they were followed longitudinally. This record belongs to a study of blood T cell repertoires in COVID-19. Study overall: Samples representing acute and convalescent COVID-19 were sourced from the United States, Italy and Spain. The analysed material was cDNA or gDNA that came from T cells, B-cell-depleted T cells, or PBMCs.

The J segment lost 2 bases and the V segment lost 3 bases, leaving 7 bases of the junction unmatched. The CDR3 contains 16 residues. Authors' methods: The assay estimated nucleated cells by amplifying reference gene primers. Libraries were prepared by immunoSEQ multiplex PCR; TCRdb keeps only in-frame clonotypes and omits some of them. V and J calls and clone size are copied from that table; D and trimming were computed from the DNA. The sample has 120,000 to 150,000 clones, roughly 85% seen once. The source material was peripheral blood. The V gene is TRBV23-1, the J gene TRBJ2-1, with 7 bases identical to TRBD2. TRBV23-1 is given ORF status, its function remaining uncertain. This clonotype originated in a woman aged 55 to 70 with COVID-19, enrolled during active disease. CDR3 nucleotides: TGCGCCAGCAGTCATGGGGCGGGGGATCCCTACAATGAGCAGTTCTTC. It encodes CASSHGAGDPYNEQFF.